Listed below are T cell receptor beta chains from one sample, sequenced in a study of OX40 agonist ivuxolimab in advanced cancers. Sequenced by immunoSEQ multiplex PCR; TCRdb stores in-frame clones only, minus some. The data contain about 80,000 clones, about nine tenths of them singletons. The material was CD4+ or CD8+ T cells sorted from blood, obtained in a trial of the OX40 agonist ivuxolimab. The receptors were gathered from an adult with an advanced solid tumor such as melanoma, head and neck, liver or kidney cancer. The CDR3 runs from the conserved cysteine through the conserved F or W. The D gene is left open where the match is weak. A clone size is listed for some rows: how often the clone was seen (once, few, many), or a class if it is expanded.

clone_size | j_call | v_call | d_call | cdr3_nt | cdr3_aa
NA | TRBJ2-1 | TRBV14 | TRBD1 | TGTGCCAGCAGCCAAGCCGGGACAGGGATAGACAATGAGCAGTTCTTC | CASSQAGTGIDNEQFF
NA | TRBJ1-1 | TRBV18 | TRBD1 | TGTGCCAGCTCACCGGACAGGTTTTACACTGAAGCTTTCTTT | CASSPDRFYTEAFF
NA | TRBJ2-3 | TRBV4-2 | NA | TGTGCCAGCAGCCTGGGGGCTCCGAGCACAGATACGCAGTATTTT | CASSLGAPSTDTQYF
NA | TRBJ1-4 | TRBV5-1 | NA | TGCGCCAGCAGCCCGGCCTCCGGGGCAACTAATGAAAAACTGTTTTTT | CASSPASGATNEKLFF
NA | TRBJ1-2 | TRBV27 | NA | TGTGCCAGCAGTTTATCAGGGGTTGGCTACACCTTC | CASSLSGVGYTF
NA | TRBJ1-3 | TRBV4-3 | NA | TGCGCCAGCAGCCAAGGAGTGTCTGGAAACACCATATATTTT | CASSQGVSGNTIYF
NA | TRBJ2-3 | TRBV10-1 | TRBD1 | TGCGCCAGCAGTAGAGACAGGGGTAGCACAGATACGCAGTATTTT | CASSRDRGSTDTQYF
NA | TRBJ2-7 | TRBV10-3 | NA | TGTGCCATCCACGGCCAGGATGGATCCTACGAGCAGTACTTC | CAIHGQDGSYEQYF
NA | TRBJ2-7 | TRBV27 | TRBD1 | TGTGCCAGCAGTTTAGGACAGGGGGCAGGCGAGCAGTACTTC | CASSLGQGAGEQYF
NA | TRBJ2-2 | TRBV12-5 | NA | TGTGCTAGTGGTTTGCCCGGGGAGCTGTTTTTT | CASGLPGELFF
once | TRBJ2-1 | TRBV2 | NA | TGTGCCAGCAGCTTCCTAGCTCTTGAGCAGTTCTTC | CASSFLALEQFF
NA | TRBJ2-7 | TRBV11-3 | TRBD1 | TGTGCCAGCAGCTTTGGGACAGGGCGCGAGCAGTACTTC | CASSFGTGREQYF
NA | TRBJ2-4 | TRBV11-2 | NA | TGTGCCAGCAGCTTATATCTGGGGACACTAGCCAAAAACATTCAGTACTTC | CASSLYLGTLAKNIQYF
NA | TRBJ2-5 | TRBV6-1 | NA | TGTGCCAGCAGTGAAGCGAGTGGCTTCGAGTACTTC | CASSEASGFEYF
once | TRBJ2-7 | TRBV25-1 | NA | TGTGCCAGCAGTGACATGGGCAGTTCCTACGAGCAGTACTTC | CASSDMGSSYEQYF
few | TRBJ1-2 | TRBV11-2 | TRBD1 | TGTGCCAGCAGTTCGGGACAGGGATATGGCTACACCTTC | CASSSGQGYGYTF
NA | TRBJ1-1 | TRBV7-6 | NA | TGTGCCAGCAGCTTAAGAGTCTCGAACACTGAAGCTTTCTTT | CASSLRVSNTEAFF
NA | TRBJ2-5 | TRBV10-2 | NA | TGCGCCAGCACTGGAACTAGCTCGGGGACCCAGTACTTC | CASTGTSSGTQYF